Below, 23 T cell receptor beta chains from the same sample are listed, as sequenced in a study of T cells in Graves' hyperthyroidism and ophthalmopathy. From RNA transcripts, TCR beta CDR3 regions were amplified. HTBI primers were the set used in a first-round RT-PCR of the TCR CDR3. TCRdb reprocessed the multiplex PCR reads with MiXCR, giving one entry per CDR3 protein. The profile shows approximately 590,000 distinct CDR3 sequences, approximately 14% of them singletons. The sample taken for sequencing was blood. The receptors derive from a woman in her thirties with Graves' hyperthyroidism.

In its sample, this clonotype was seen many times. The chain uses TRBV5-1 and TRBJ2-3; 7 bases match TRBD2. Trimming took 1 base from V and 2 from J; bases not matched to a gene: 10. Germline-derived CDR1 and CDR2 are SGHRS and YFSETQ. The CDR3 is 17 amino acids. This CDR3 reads CASSLPDLAGATDTQYF. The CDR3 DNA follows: TGCGCCAGCAGCTTGCCAGACTTGGCGGGAGCCACAGATACGCAGTATTTT.

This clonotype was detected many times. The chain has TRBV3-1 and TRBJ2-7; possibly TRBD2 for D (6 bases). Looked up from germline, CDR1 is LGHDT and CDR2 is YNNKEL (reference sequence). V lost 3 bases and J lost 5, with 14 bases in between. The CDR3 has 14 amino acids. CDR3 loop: CASSHRGSRDEQYF. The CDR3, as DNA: TGTGCCAGCAGCCACCGGGGGTCCCGAGACGAGCAGTACTTC.

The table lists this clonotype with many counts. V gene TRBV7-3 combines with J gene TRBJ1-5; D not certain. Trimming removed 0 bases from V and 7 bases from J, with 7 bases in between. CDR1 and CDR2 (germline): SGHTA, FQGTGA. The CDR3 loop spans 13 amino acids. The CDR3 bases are TGTGCCAGCAGCTTAACCCTCGACCAGCCCCAGCATTTT. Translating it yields CASSLTLDQPQHF. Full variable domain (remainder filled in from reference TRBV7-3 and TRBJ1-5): GAGVSQTPSNKVTEKGKYVELRCDPISGHTALYWYRQSLGQGPEFLIYFQGTGAADDSGLPNDRFFAVRPEGSVSTLKIQRTERGDSAVYLCASSLTLDQPQHFGDGTRLSIL.

The CDR3 reads CASSSEWGQDYEQYF. The CDR3 region has the DNA TGTGCCAGCAGCTCCGAATGGGGACAGGATTACGAGCAGTACTTC. The J gene is TRBJ2-7, the V gene TRBV7-9; 8 bases fit TRBD1. Germline assignment: CDR1 SEHNR and CDR2 FQNEAQ (reference sequence). The CDR3 is 15 residues long. Trimming cost V 4 bases and J 4 bases; bases outside gene matches: 9. The full variable domain, rest sourced from reference TRBV7-9 and TRBJ2-7, is DTGVSQNPRHKITKRGQNVTFRCDPISEHNRLYWYRQTLGQGPEFLTYFQNEAQLEKSRLLSDRFSAERPKGSFSTLEIQRTEQGDSAMYLCASSSEWGQDYEQYFGPGTRLTVT.

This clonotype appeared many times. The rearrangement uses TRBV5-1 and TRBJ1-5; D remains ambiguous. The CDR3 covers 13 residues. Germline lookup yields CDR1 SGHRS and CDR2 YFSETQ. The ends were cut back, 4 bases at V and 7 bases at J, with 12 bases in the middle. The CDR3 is CASSTAPGQPQHF. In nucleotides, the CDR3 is TGCGCCAGCAGCACGGCCCCGGGGCAGCCCCAGCATTTT.

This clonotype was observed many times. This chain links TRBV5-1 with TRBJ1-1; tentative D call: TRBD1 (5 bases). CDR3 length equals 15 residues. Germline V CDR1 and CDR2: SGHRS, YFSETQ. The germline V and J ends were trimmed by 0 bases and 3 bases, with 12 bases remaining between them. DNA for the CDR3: TGCGCCAGCAGCTTGGAGACAGCCCGTGACACTGAAGCTTTCTTT. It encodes CASSLETARDTEAFF.

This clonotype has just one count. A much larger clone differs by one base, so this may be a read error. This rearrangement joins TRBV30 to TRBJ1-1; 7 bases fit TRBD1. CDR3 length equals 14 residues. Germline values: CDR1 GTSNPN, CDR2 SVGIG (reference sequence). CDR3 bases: TGTACCTGGAGTCAAAAACAGGGGTACACTGAAGCTTTCTTT. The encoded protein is CTWSQKQGYTEAFF.

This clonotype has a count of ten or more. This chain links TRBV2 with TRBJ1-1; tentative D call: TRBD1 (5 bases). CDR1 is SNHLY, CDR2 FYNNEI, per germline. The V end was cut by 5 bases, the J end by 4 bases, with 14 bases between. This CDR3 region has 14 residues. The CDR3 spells CASSTDGGSTEAFF. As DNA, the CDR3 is TGTGCCAGCAGTACCGACGGGGGATCCACTGAAGCTTTCTTT.

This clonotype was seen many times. In DNA, the CDR3 is TGTGCCAGCAGCTTAAGATACCCGGCCACCTACGAGCAGTACTTC. This sequence encodes CASSLRYPATYEQYF. This chain connects TRBV7-2 to TRBJ2-7; no definite D call. V lost 2 bases and J 2 bases, leaving 13 bases between the germline ends. CDR1 is SGHTA and CDR2 is FQGNSA in the germline V gene. The CDR3 extends over 15 amino acids.

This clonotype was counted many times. CDR3 DNA: TGTGCCATCAGTGAGTCCGAGACAGGGGCGCGCACAGATACGCAGTATTTT. Protein product: CAISESETGARTDTQYF. V is TRBV10-3 and J is TRBJ2-3, with 8 bases lining up with TRBD1. This CDR3 spans 17 amino acids. The trim removed 0 bases at V and 1 base at J, leaving 6 bases unmatched. The germline gives CDR1 ENHRY, CDR2 SYGVKD.

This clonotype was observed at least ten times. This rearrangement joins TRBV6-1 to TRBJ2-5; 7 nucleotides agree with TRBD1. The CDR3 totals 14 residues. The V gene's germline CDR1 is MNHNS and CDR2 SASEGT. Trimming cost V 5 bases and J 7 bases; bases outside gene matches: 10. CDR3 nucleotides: TGTGCCAGCAGTCCCCTGACAGGGAAGGGGACCCAGTACTTC. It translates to CASSPLTGKGTQYF.

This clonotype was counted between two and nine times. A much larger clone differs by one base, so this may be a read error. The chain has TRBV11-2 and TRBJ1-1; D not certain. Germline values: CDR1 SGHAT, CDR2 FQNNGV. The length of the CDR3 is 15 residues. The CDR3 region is CASSFVHGTNAEAFF. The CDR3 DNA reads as TGTGCCAGCAGCTTTGTGCACGGAACGAACGCTGAAGCTTTCTTT.

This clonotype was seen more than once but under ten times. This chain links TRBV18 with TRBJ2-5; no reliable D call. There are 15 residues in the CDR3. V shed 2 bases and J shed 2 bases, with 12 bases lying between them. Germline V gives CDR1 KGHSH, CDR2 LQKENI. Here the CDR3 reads CASSPLQKTQETQYF. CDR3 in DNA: TGTGCCAGCTCACCATTACAGAAAACTCAAGAGACCCAGTACTTC.

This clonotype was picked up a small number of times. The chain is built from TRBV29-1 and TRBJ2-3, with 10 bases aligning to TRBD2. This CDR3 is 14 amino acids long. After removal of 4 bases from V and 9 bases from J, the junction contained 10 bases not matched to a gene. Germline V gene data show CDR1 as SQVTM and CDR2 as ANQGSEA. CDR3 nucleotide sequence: TGCAGCGTTGTCAGCGGGAGGGCCTCAAGAACGCAGTATTTT. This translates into CSVVSGRASRTQYF.

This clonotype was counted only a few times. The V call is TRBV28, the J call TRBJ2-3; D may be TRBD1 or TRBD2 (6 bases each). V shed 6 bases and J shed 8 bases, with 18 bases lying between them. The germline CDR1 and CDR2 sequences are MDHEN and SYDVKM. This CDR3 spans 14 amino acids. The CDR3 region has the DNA TGTGCCAGCAGCATCCCTACACCGGGGGCTACGCAGTATTTT. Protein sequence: CASSIPTPGATQYF. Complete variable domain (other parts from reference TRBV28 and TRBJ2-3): DVKVTQSSRYLVKRTGEKVFLECVQDMDHENMFWYRQDPGLGLRLIYFSYDVKMKEKGDIPEGYSVSREKKERFSLILESASTNQTSMYLCASSIPTPGATQYFGPGTRLTVL.

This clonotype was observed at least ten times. CDR3 bases: TGTGCCAGCAGCGGCCGGGAACCGGTGCAGTACTTC. Translation: CASSGREPVQYF. The chain uses TRBV11-2 and TRBJ2-7; TRBD2 might be the D (5 bases). Trimming stripped 5 bases from V and 9 bases from J, with 14 bases between. Germline V gene data show CDR1 as SGHAT and CDR2 as FQNNGV. The CDR3 loop spans 12 amino acids.

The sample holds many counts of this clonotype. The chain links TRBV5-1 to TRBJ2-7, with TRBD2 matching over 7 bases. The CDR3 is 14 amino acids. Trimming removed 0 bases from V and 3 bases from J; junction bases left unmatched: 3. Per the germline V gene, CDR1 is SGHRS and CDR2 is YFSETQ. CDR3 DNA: TGCGCCAGCAGCTTGGTGTGGGAGGGCTACGAGCAGTACTTC. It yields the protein CASSLVWEGYEQYF.

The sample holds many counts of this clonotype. The CDR3: CASSSLGSYEQYF. In DNA, the CDR3 is TGTGCCAGCAGCTCTCTTGGATCCTACGAGCAGTACTTC. The chain links TRBV11-2 to TRBJ2-7; D is uncertain. The CDR3 has 13 amino acids. V was shortened by 4 bases and J by 1 base, with 8 bases between the two germline ends. Per the germline V gene, CDR1 is SGHAT and CDR2 is FQNNGV.

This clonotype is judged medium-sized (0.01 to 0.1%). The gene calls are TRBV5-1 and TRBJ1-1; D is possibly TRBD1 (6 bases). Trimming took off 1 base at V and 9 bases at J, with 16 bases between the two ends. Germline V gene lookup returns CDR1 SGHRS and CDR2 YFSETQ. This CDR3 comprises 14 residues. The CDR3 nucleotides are TGCGCCAGCAGCTTGAGCGGGACAATTGTTCAAGCTTTCTTT. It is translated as CASSLSGTIVQAFF.

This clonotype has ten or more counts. The CDR3 bases are TGTGCCAGCAGGCGGACTAGCGGGAGGGCGCAGCGTGAGCAGTACTTC. Amino acids: CASRRTSGRAQREQYF. This chain links TRBV11-2 with TRBJ2-7; TRBD2 matches 15 bases. The CDR3 length is 16 residues. Unmatched junction bases numbered 10, after V lost 6 bases and J lost 7 bases. Germline CDR1 SGHAT, CDR2 FQNNGV.

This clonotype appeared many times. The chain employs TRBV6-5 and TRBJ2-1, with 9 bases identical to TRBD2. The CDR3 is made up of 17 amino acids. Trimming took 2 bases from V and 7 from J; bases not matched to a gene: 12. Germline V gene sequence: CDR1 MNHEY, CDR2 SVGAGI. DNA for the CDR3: TGTGCCAGCAGTTACACCCGACTTGCGGGAGGGCCAAATGAGCAGTTCTTC. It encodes CASSYTRLAGGPNEQFF.

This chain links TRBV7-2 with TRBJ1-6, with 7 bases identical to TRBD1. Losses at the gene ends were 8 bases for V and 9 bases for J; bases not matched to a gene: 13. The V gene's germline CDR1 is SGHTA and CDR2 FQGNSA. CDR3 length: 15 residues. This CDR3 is CASGFIGQGGSPLHF. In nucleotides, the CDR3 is TGTGCCAGCGGGTTTATCGGGCAGGGGGGTTCACCCCTCCACTTT.

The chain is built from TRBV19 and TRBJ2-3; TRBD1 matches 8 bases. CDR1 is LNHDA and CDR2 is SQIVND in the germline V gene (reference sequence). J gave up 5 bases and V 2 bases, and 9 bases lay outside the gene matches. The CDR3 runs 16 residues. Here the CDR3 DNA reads TGTGCCAGTAGTATATCGCTCAGGGGGCGCGGAGATACGCAGTATTTT. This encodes CASSISLRGRGDTQYF.